The 30 T cell receptor beta chains below all came from one sample that was sequenced in a study of OX40 agonist ivuxolimab in advanced cancers. Libraries were prepared by immunoSEQ multiplex PCR; TCRdb keeps only in-frame clonotypes and omits some of them. The sample has 100,000 to 150,000 clones, about 90% seen once. The input for sequencing was CD4+ or CD8+ T cells sorted from blood, taken in a trial of the OX40 agonist ivuxolimab. Every receptor here comes from an adult with an advanced solid tumor such as melanoma, head and neck, liver or kidney cancer.

CDR3 in amino acids: CASSLASGRFEQFF. The CDR3 DNA sequence: TGTGCCAGCAGTTTAGCTAGCGGGAGATTCGAGCAGTTCTTC. This chain connects TRBV28 to TRBJ2-1; 10 positions match TRBD2. Germline trimming cut 2 bases from V and 10 bases from J; bases unmatched to any gene: 5. The CDR3 sequence is 14 residues long. Germline CDR1 and CDR2: MDHEN and SYDVKM.

This clone was counted once. V usage is TRBV5-1 and J usage is TRBJ2-3; TRBD1 aligns across 8 bases. The CDR3 is made up of 16 amino acids. Trimming at V came to 3 bases and at J to 4 bases, leaving 10 bases not matched to a gene. The germline gives CDR1 SGHRS, CDR2 YFSETQ. CDR3 sequence (DNA): TGCGCCAGCAGCTCCGGTGGCAGGGGGCGTTCAGATACGCAGTATTTT. Amino acid sequence: CASSSGGRGRSDTQYF.

The rearrangement joins TRBV27 to TRBJ2-7; no clear D. Germline CDR1 is MNHEY and CDR2 is SMNVEV (reference sequence). The V end lost 7 bases, the J end lost 2 bases, and 15 bases lay between the germline ends. CDR3 size: 14 residues. CDR3 in amino acids: CASNPGGYPYEQYF. In DNA form, the CDR3 reads TGTGCCAGCAACCCTGGTGGATACCCCTACGAGCAGTACTTC.

CDR3 residues: CASNLDRGSEQYF. The CDR3 bases are TGTGCCAGCAACCTGGACAGGGGAAGCGAGCAGTACTTC. The genes are TRBV2 and TRBJ2-7, with TRBD1 identical over 9 bases. CDR1 is SNHLY and CDR2 is FYNNEI in the germline V gene. V gave up 7 bases and J gave up 6 bases; unmatched junction bases: 7. CDR3 length: 13 amino acids. The variable domain in full, completed from reference TRBV2 and TRBJ2-7, reads EPEVTQTPSHQVTQMGQEVILRCVPISNHLYFYWYRQILGQKVEFLVSFYNNEISEKSEIFDDQFSVERPDGSNFTLKIRSTKLEDSAMYFCASNLDRGSEQYFGPGTRLTVT.

This chain connects TRBV30 to TRBJ1-1; tentative D call: TRBD1 (5 bases). Germline CDR1 GTSNPN, CDR2 SVGIG (reference sequence). V lost 5 bases, J lost 5 bases, and 15 bases lay in between. There are 13 residues in the CDR3. The CDR3 DNA reads TGTGCCTGGGTTCAGGTGAGGGGAACTGAAGCTTTCTTT. Translated, it gives CAWVQVRGTEAFF.

In its sample, this clone was seen once. The chain carries TRBV28 and TRBJ2-7, with D perhaps matching TRBD1 (7 bases). Germline loops: CDR1 MDHEN, CDR2 SYDVKM. The V gene lost 3 bases and the J gene lost 3 bases, with 18 bases spanning the gap. The CDR3 contains 16 residues. The CDR3 region has the DNA TGTGCCAGCAGTTTTGGAGGGGGCAAACCGATCTACGAGCAGTACTTC. The encoded protein is CASSFGGGKPIYEQYF.

The chain employs TRBV4-3 and TRBJ2-3; TRBD1 matches at 7 bases. Losses at the gene ends were 1 base for V and 4 bases for J; bases not matched to a gene: 8. CDR3 length: 16 amino acids. Germline lookup yields CDR1 LGHNA and CDR2 YSLEER. The CDR3, as DNA: TGCGCCAGCAGCCAAGGGACAGGTTGGAGGTCAGATACGCAGTATTTT. It is translated as CASSQGTGWRSDTQYF.

The rearrangement joins TRBV15 to TRBJ1-2; TRBD1 is a possible D gene (6 bases). This CDR3 has 15 residues. The germline V gene has CDR1 LNHNV and CDR2 YYDKDF (reference sequence). Trimming took 0 bases from V and 8 from J, leaving 16 bases between them. The CDR3 loop reads CATSRELRAGDGYTF. In DNA form, the CDR3 reads TGTGCCACCAGCAGAGAACTCAGGGCAGGGGACGGCTACACCTTC.

The chain carries TRBV7-3 and TRBJ2-1; 13 nucleotides match TRBD2. The CDR3 length is 15 residues. Per the germline V gene, CDR1 is SGHTA and CDR2 is FQGTGA. Germline trimming cut 4 bases from V and 12 bases from J; bases unmatched to any gene: 9. Here the CDR3 reads CASSSGLAGAQGQFF. CDR3 sequence (DNA): TGTGCCAGCAGCTCCGGACTAGCGGGGGCCCAGGGGCAGTTCTTC.

With respect to this clone: Relative to the germline gene, one junction end is altered; a read error may explain this. J is TRBJ2-7 and V is TRBV7-7; 12 nucleotides line up with TRBD1. Per the germline V gene, CDR1 is SSHAT and CDR2 is FNYEAQ (reference sequence). CDR3 length: 15 amino acids. The CDR3, as DNA: TGTGCTAGCAGCGCCATCGGGACAGGGGGCGACGAGCAGTACTTC. It specifies CASSAIGTGGDEQYF.

This chain links TRBV11-2 with TRBJ2-5; D may be TRBD1 or TRBD2 (6 bases each). The CDR3 spans 14 residues. CDR1 SGHAT and CDR2 FQNNGV come from the germline V gene. The V and J ends lost 3 bases and 7 bases respectively, with 15 bases between them. The CDR3 region is CASSFTLQGGTQYF. For the CDR3, the DNA is TGTGCCAGCAGCTTTACCCTACAGGGAGGGACCCAGTACTTC.

This clone was found once. The V call is TRBV28, the J call TRBJ1-2, with 7 bases that match TRBD1. From germline, CDR1 is MDHEN and CDR2 SYDVKM. V lost 6 bases and J lost 2; bases outside the gene matches: 6. This CDR3 has 14 residues. The CDR3 sequence: CASSVPGQNYGYTF. DNA of the CDR3: TGTGCCAGCAGCGTCCCGGGACAGAACTATGGCTACACCTTC.

V usage is TRBV18 and J usage is TRBJ2-7; D uncertain. The CDR3 covers 17 residues. The V end lost 6 bases, the J end lost 2 bases, and 23 bases lay between the germline ends. The germline gives CDR1 KGHSH, CDR2 LQKENI. CDR3 residues: CASSLQTTNVGTYEQYF. The CDR3 DNA follows: TGTGCCAGCTCCCTCCAGACAACTAACGTTGGAACCTACGAGCAGTACTTC. Full variable domain (remainder filled in from reference TRBV18 and TRBJ2-7): NAGVMQNPRHLVRRRGQEARLRCSPMKGHSHVYWYRQLPEEGLKFMVYLQKENIIDESGMPKERFSAEFPKEGPSILRIQQVVRGDSAAYFCASSLQTTNVGTYEQYFGPGTRLTVT.

The chain recombines TRBV7-8 with TRBJ2-7, with 8 bases aligning to TRBD1. Germline CDR1 SGHVS, CDR2 FQNEAQ. The CDR3 has 17 residues. V shed 2 bases and J 4 bases; nucleotides not matched to a gene: 13. The CDR3 reads CASSLNPPRTGRYEQYF. The DNA for the CDR3 is TGTGCCAGCAGCTTAAACCCGCCGCGGACAGGGCGTTACGAGCAGTACTTC.

This chain connects TRBV30 to TRBJ2-2; 7 positions match TRBD1. Trimming cost V 3 bases and J 4 bases; bases outside gene matches: 11. Germline lookup yields CDR1 GTSNPN and CDR2 SVGIG (reference sequence). The CDR3 runs 16 residues. CDR3 in DNA: TGTGCCTGGAGGGCGAGAGGGACAGATCGCACCGGGGAGCTGTTTTTT. Translating gives CAWRARGTDRTGELFF.

The rearrangement uses TRBV7-2 and TRBJ1-1; no definite D call. The germline CDR1 and CDR2 sequences are SGHTA and FQGNSA. The length of the CDR3 is 14 residues. V gave up 4 bases and J gave up 0 bases, with 9 bases separating them. The CDR3 coding sequence is TGTGCCAGCAGCTCAGAACCCATGAACACTGAAGCTTTCTTT. This gives the protein CASSSEPMNTEAFF.

Notes on this clone: One junction end disagrees with the germline gene, perhaps due to a read error. This chain links TRBV19 with TRBJ2-2, with 8 bases fitting TRBD1. CDR1 and CDR2 from the germline V gene are LNHDA and SQIVND (reference sequence). This CDR3 comprises 16 residues. CDR3 coding DNA: TGTGCCAGTAGCCCAAAGGGGGACAGGAACACCGGGGAGCTGCTTTTT. This translates into CASSPKGDRNTGELLF.

The chain joins TRBV5-6 to TRBJ1-1; D unclear. Trimming left V 4 bases short and J 0 bases short, with 19 bases between. Germline CDR1 reads SGHDT; CDR2 reads YYEEEE. This CDR3 contains 17 residues. CDR3 DNA: TGTGCCAGCAGCCGCCGGGAACGCTCTTTAATGAACACTGAAGCTTTCTTT. Translated: CASSRRERSLMNTEAFF.

This chain uses TRBV11-1 with TRBJ2-7, with 7 bases matching TRBD2. V shed 0 bases, J shed 4 bases, and the junction held 3 bases outside the gene matches. From germline, CDR1 is SGHAT and CDR2 FQDESV (reference sequence). The CDR3 length is 14 residues. The CDR3 bases are TGTGCCAGCAGCTTAGCAGGGGAGGGATACGAGCAGTACTTC. Its protein is CASSLAGEGYEQYF. Together with reference TRBV11-1 and TRBJ2-7, the CDR3 gives the full variable domain: EAEVAQSPRYKITEKSQAVAFWCDPISGHATLYWYRQILGQGPELLVQFQDESVVDDSQLPKDRFSAERLKGVDSTLKIQPAELGDSAMYLCASSLAGEGYEQYFGPGTRLTVT.

This clone was observed a single time. The chain employs TRBV28 and TRBJ2-3; 7 nucleotides match TRBD1. This CDR3 has 12 residues. The V segment lost 3 bases and the J segment 10 bases; nucleotides outside the gene matches: 4. The V gene's germline CDR1 is MDHEN and CDR2 SYDVKM. This CDR3 is CASSFGTVPQYF. DNA for the CDR3: TGTGCCAGCAGTTTCGGGACAGTCCCGCAGTATTTT.

The chain recombines TRBV28 with TRBJ1-3; D is possibly TRBD1 (6 bases). V dropped 4 bases and J dropped 4 bases, with 8 bases sitting between them. Germline-derived CDR1 and CDR2 are MDHEN and SYDVKM. The CDR3 is 13 residues long. CDR3 nucleotides: TGTGCCAGCAGTTCGACAGGCGGAAACACCATATATTTT. Residues: CASSSTGGNTIYF.

The gene calls are TRBV4-3 and TRBJ2-1; 8 positions agree with TRBD2. Looked up from germline, CDR1 is LGHNA and CDR2 is YSLEER. The V gene end was trimmed by 0 bases and the J gene end by 6 bases; junction bases not matched to a gene: 19. The CDR3 totals 20 residues. The CDR3 DNA follows: TGCGCCAGCAGCCAAGATGGACGGACAGCCCGACTAGCGCAACGCAATGAGCAGTTCTTC. It specifies CASSQDGRTARLAQRNEQFF.

V gene TRBV6-6 combines with J gene TRBJ2-5; D remains ambiguous. The germline V and J ends were trimmed by 2 bases and 2 bases, with 6 bases remaining between them. CDR3 length: 13 amino acids. CDR1 and CDR2 (germline): MNHNY, SVGAGI (reference sequence). The CDR3 bases are TGTGCCAGCAGTTACGTTATTCAAGAGACCCAGTACTTC. Translation: CASSYVIQETQYF.

This chain connects TRBV7-3 to TRBJ2-7, with D unresolved. V was shortened by 1 base and J by 3 bases, with 7 bases between the two germline ends. This CDR3 spans 13 amino acids. The germline V gene encodes CDR1 SGHTA and CDR2 FQGTGA. CDR3 nucleotide sequence: TGTGCCAGCAGCTTAAGCCAGTACTACGAGCAGTACTTC. It is translated as CASSLSQYYEQYF.

This rearrangement joins TRBV5-1 to TRBJ2-1; 7 bases match TRBD1. The CDR3 totals 13 residues. J lost 10 bases, V lost 4 bases, and 8 bases had no gene match. Germline V CDR1 and CDR2: SGHRS, YFSETQ. CDR3 DNA sequence: TGCGCCAGCAGCACTTCCTGGGACAGAGAGCAGTTCTTC. Its protein product is CASSTSWDREQFF.

The V gene is TRBV12-5, the J gene TRBJ1-1, with TRBD1 as a possible D gene (5 bases). The V and J ends lost 2 bases and 5 bases respectively, with 12 bases between them. Looked up from germline, CDR1 is LGHNT and CDR2 is FRNRAP. There are 14 residues in the CDR3. The DNA for the CDR3 is TGTGCTAGTGGTTTGAATGGGGGAGGGACTGAAGCTTTCTTT. Translated, it gives CASGLNGGGTEAFF.

The table lists this clone with a few counts. The chain is built from TRBV11-2 and TRBJ1-2; D is possibly TRBD1 (5 bases). This CDR3 region has 14 residues. CDR1 and CDR2 (germline): SGHAT, FQNNGV. Trimming took 1 base from V and 8 from J, leaving 14 bases between them. CDR3 residues: CASSLVGERGGYTF. DNA of the CDR3: TGTGCCAGCAGCTTAGTTGGGGAGCGGGGCGGCTACACCTTC.

The chain couples TRBV5-1 to TRBJ2-3; TRBD2 matches at 7 bases. V lost 4 bases, J lost 4 bases, and 6 bases stayed unmatched. Germline assignment: CDR1 SGHRS and CDR2 YFSETQ. The CDR3 loop spans 14 amino acids. In DNA, the CDR3 is TGCGCCAGCAGCAGCGGACTAGATTCAGATACGCAGTATTTT. This codes for CASSSGLDSDTQYF.

A single count supports this clone. This chain uses TRBV7-3 with TRBJ2-7; perhaps TRBD2 as D (6 bases). Trimming pared 4 bases from V and 4 bases from J, leaving 20 bases between. The CDR3 has 16 amino acids. Per the germline V gene, CDR1 is SGHTA and CDR2 is FQGTGA. CDR3 sequence: CASSSPAGSGTYEQYF. The CDR3 coding sequence is TGTGCCAGCAGCTCACCGGCGGGAAGTGGGACTTACGAGCAGTACTTC.

J is TRBJ2-5 and V is TRBV6-1; possible D gene TRBD2, 7 bases. Germline CDR1 is MNHNS and CDR2 is SASEGT. V was trimmed by 8 bases and J by 5 bases, leaving 15 bases between them. The CDR3 consists of 13 residues. CDR3 protein: CASRWGGQETQYF. DNA of the CDR3: TGTGCCAGCCGTTGGGGGGGCCAGGAGACCCAGTACTTC.